These T cell receptor beta chains were read from a single sample in a study of shared clonotypes between healthy human individuals. Profiled with immunoSEQ multiplex PCR; TCRdb holds only in-frame clones, not every one. The table lists about 2.4 million clones, more than 90% of them singletons. Sequencing was done on a sample of naive CD4+ T cells sorted from blood. These receptors originate from a man aged 18 to 35 in good health. Each CDR3 is given with its conserved first and last residue. The D gene is left open where the match is weak. Clone size, where shown, is once, few, many, or a class for clones that have expanded.

TRBV4-3,TRBJ1-1,15,NA,TRBD1,TGCGCCAGCAGCCAAGAGACAGGGGTCTATACTGAAGCTTTCTTT,CASSQETGVYTEAFF
TRBV11-1,TRBJ2-7,17,NA,TRBD2,TGTGCCAGCAGCTCCGGGACTAGCGGGAGGGCAGTGTACGAGCAGTACTTC,CASSSGTSGRAVYEQYF
TRBV2,TRBJ2-2,14,NA,NA,TGTGCCAGCACGGGCGGGACGGGCACCGGGGAGCTGTTTTTT,CASTGGTGTGELFF
TRBV28,TRBJ2-4,21,NA,NA,TGTGCCAGCCTGGGGGAACGGGCCCTGTATAACCGGGCCCTAGCCAAAAACATTCAGTACTTC,CASLGERALYNRALAKNIQYF
TRBV7-3,TRBJ2-7,15,once,TRBD1,TGTGCCAGCAGCTTACCCGACAGGGAGCAGGAGGAGCAGTACTTC,CASSLPDREQEEQYF
TRBV5-5,TRBJ1-2,14,NA,NA,TGTGCCAGCAGCTTGGGACAATTTAACTATGGCTACACCTTC,CASSLGQFNYGYTF
TRBV30,TRBJ2-2,14,NA,NA,TGTGCCTGGACTGGGGTAGTAAACACCGGGGAGCTGTTTTTT,CAWTGVVNTGELFF
TRBV4-3,TRBJ2-1,17,NA,TRBD2,TGCGCCAGCAGCCAAGAGGTAGCGGGAGGCCTGTACAATGAGCAGTTCTTC,CASSQEVAGGLYNEQFF
TRBV29-1,TRBJ2-3,14,NA,TRBD2,TGCAGCGTGACACGGGGGGGGCGCACAGATACGCAGTATTTT,CSVTRGGRTDTQYF
TRBV18,TRBJ2-1,14,NA,NA,TGTGCCAGCTCACCTGACAGGTCAACAAATGAGCAGTTCTTC,CASSPDRSTNEQFF
TRBV7-9,TRBJ2-1,15,NA,TRBD2,TGTGCCAGCAGCTTCTCCGCGGGAGAAAGTAGTGAGCAGTTCTTC,CASSFSAGESSEQFF
TRBV2,TRBJ2-1,14,NA,TRBD1,TGTGCCAGGGCCGGGACAGGGGTCCGCAATGAGCAGTTCTTC,CARAGTGVRNEQFF
TRBV19,TRBJ1-4,13,NA,NA,TGTGCCACTACGGACCTTACGCGGGAAAAACTGTTTTTT,CATTDLTREKLFF
TRBV11-2,TRBJ2-3,14,NA,NA,TGTGCCAGCAGCGTTGGACTGGCCACAGATACGCAGTATTTT,CASSVGLATDTQYF
TRBV5-5,TRBJ2-7,12,NA,NA,TGTGCCAGCAGTTCACCGTCCTACGAGCAGTACTTC,CASSSPSYEQYF
TRBV5-4,TRBJ1-1,15,NA,NA,TGTGCCAGCAGCCCGGGCGGGGCCATGAACACTGAAGCTTTCTTT,CASSPGGAMNTEAFF
TRBV6-5,TRBJ1-6,13,few,NA,TGTGCCAGCAGTACCTACAGGGACTCACCCCTCCACTTT,CASSTYRDSPLHF
TRBV7-2,TRBJ2-5,15,NA,NA,TGTGCCAGCAGCTTTGATGCAGCGATCCAAGAGACCCAGTACTTC,CASSFDAAIQETQYF
TRBV7-9,TRBJ2-7,16,NA,TRBD1,TGTGCCAGCAGCTTAGCGACCAGGGGGCAGGCCTACGAGCAGTACTTC,CASSLATRGQAYEQYF
TRBV30,TRBJ2-2,14,NA,NA,TGTGCCTGGAGTGTTAGGACGTACACCGGGGAGCTGTTTTTT,CAWSVRTYTGELFF
TRBV7-7,TRBJ2-3,14,NA,TRBD1,TGTGCTAGCAGCTCCAACGGACAGGCAGATACGCAGTATTTT,CASSSNGQADTQYF
TRBV9,TRBJ1-1,14,few,TRBD1,TGTGCCAGCAGCACTGGGACAGCGAACACTGAAGCTTTCTTT,CASSTGTANTEAFF
TRBV6-4,TRBJ1-1,13,NA,NA,TGTGCCAGCAGTGAGCAAGACAACACTGAAGCTTTCTTT,CASSEQDNTEAFF
TRBV5-1,TRBJ1-1,14,NA,TRBD1,TGCGCCAGCAGCCGGGACAGGGTAATGGAGGCAGCTTTCTTT,CASSRDRVMEAAFF
TRBV5-1,TRBJ2-1,13,NA,NA,TGCGCCAGCAGCCGAGGGAAAGAGGGTGAGCAGTTCTTC,CASSRGKEGEQFF
TRBV30,TRBJ2-1,12,NA,NA,TGTGCCTGGAGTGTAAATAGCAATGAGCAGTTCTTC,CAWSVNSNEQFF
TRBV4-1,TRBJ1-5,16,NA,TRBD1,TGCGCCAGCAGCCAAGACTTGGACAGGGTGGGACAGCCCCAGCATTTT,CASSQDLDRVGQPQHF
TRBV28,TRBJ2-2,14,NA,NA,TGTGCCAGCACCTTGGTGCTGAACACCGGGGAGCTGTTTTTT,CASTLVLNTGELFF
TRBV10-1,TRBJ2-2,14,NA,NA,TGCGCCAGCAGCGCTACAGCGAACACCGGGGAGCTGTTTTTT,CASSATANTGELFF
TRBV18,TRBJ2-7,13,NA,NA,TGTGCCAGCTCACCCATGGGGGGTTACGAGCAGTACTTC,CASSPMGGYEQYF
TRBV2,TRBJ1-2,14,NA,NA,TGTGCCAGCAGTGAAGTTCCCGGGATCTATGGCTACACCTTC,CASSEVPGIYGYTF
TRBV30,TRBJ1-4,13,NA,NA,TGTGCCTGGGCGATGTTGGGGGGGGAAAAACTGTTTTTT,CAWAMLGGEKLFF
TRBV6-5,TRBJ2-1,15,NA,NA,TGTGCCAGCAGCCCCAGGGGACATAGAGGGCGTGAGCAGTTCTTC,CASSPRGHRGREQFF
TRBV19,TRBJ1-5,15,NA,TRBD1,TGTGCCAGTAGTACCCAGACAGGGGCAAATCAGCCCCAGCATTTT,CASSTQTGANQPQHF
TRBV9,TRBJ2-1,14,NA,NA,TGTGCCAGCAGCGTACAATCCAGCGGGAATGAGCAGTTCTTC,CASSVQSSGNEQFF
TRBV10-1,TRBJ1-1,14,NA,TRBD1,TGCGCCAGCAGCATGGACAGGTTGAACACTGAAGCTTTCTTT,CASSMDRLNTEAFF
TRBV19,TRBJ2-2,14,NA,NA,TGTGCCAGTAAGCAGCGCCAGAACACCGGGGAGCTGTTTTTT,CASKQRQNTGELFF
TRBV7-9,TRBJ2-5,15,NA,NA,TGTGCCAGCATCGAATGGGGCAGGGGATCAGAGACCCAGTACTTC,CASIEWGRGSETQYF
TRBV14,TRBJ2-3,16,NA,TRBD2,TGTGCCAGCAGCCGACTAGCGGGAGGGTCGACAGATACGCAGTATTTT,CASSRLAGGSTDTQYF
TRBV6-6,TRBJ2-1,16,NA,NA,TGTGCCAGCAGTTACTCCCGCGGGTCCTCCTACAATGAGCAGTTCTTC,CASSYSRGSSYNEQFF
TRBV6-1,TRBJ1-2,12,NA,NA,TGTGCCAGCAGACCGGGGGTGGGTGGCTACACCTTC,CASRPGVGGYTF
TRBV30,TRBJ1-1,13,NA,NA,TGTGCCTGGAGTGTACGGGGGGACGCTGAAGCTTTCTTT,CAWSVRGDAEAFF
TRBV6-1,TRBJ1-6,14,NA,TRBD1,TGTGCCAGCAGTGAAGCGGGACAGTTGACACCCCTCCACTTT,CASSEAGQLTPLHF